The present entry profiles one T cell receptor beta chain with its context. TCRdb reprocessed the 5' RACE reads, keeping one entry per CDR3 protein, no DNA. The sample table includes around 200,000 distinct CDR3 sequences. The CDR3 runs to 15 residues. Germline CDR1 LNHNV, CDR2 YYDKDF (reference sequence). The sample belongs to a study of monozygotic twins with inflammatory bowel disease. Sequencing was carried out using blood. The genes are TRBV15 and TRBJ1-5; TCRdb outputs TRBD1, but without DNA this stays unchecked. This receptor was obtained from a human donor with ulcerative colitis or Crohn's disease, or a healthy co-twin of an affected twin (not recorded which). The CDR3 reads CATSRVGTNNQPQHF. Together with reference TRBV15 and TRBJ1-5, the CDR3 gives the full variable domain: DAMVIQNPRYQVTQFGKPVTLSCSQTLNHNVMYWYQQKSSQAPKLLFHYYDKDFNNEADTPDNFQSRRPNTSFCFLDIRSPGLGDTAMYLCATSRVGTNNQPQHFGDGTRLSIL.